A single TCR beta chain is shown here with its context. Sequencing was performed with immunoSEQ multiplex PCR; in TCRdb, only in-frame clones are kept and a portion is missing. Found here are some 110,000 clones, about 90% of them singletons; the top ten hold roughly 2.1%. This sample stems from a study of blood T cell repertoires in COVID-19. The CDR3 runs to 15 residues. Germline-derived CDR1 and CDR2 are SGHRS and YFSETQ. V was shortened by 3 bases and J by 4 bases, with 13 bases between the two germline ends. The sequenced sample was peripheral blood. This receptor was identified in a man between 50 and 59 years old with COVID-19, enrolled during active disease. The chain has TRBV5-1 and TRBJ2-2; possibly TRBD1 for D (8 bases). CDR3 sequence (DNA): TGCGCCAGCAGCTCAGCGGGGACAGGCACCGGGGAGCTGTTTTTT. Its translation: CASSSAGTGTGELFF. Filled out from reference TRBV5-1 and TRBJ2-2, the complete variable domain reads KAGVTQTPRYLIKTRGQQVTLSCSPISGHRSVSWYQQTPGQGLQFLFEYFSETQRNKGNFPGRFSGRQFSNSRSEMNVSTLELGDSALYLCASSSAGTGTGELFFGEGSRLTVL.